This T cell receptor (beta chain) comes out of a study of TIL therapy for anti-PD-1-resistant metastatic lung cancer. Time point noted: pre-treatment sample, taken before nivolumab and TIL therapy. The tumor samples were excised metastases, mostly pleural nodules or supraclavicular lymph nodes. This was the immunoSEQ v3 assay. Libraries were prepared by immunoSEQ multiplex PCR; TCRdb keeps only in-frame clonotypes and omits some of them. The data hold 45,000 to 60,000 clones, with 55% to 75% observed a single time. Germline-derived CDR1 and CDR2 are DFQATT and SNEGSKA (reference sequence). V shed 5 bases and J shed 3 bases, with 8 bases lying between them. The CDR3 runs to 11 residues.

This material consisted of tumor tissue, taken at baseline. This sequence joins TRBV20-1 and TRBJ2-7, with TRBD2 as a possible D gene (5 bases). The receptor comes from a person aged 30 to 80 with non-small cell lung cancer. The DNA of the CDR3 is TGCAGTGCTGGGAGTCACTACGAGCAGTACTTC. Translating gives CSAGSHYEQYF.